This TCR beta chain was sequenced during a study of technical replicates of blood from a few donors. V dropped 1 base and J dropped 7; count of bases not matched to a gene: 4. In germline, CDR1 is LNHDA, CDR2 SQIVND (reference sequence). The CDR3 runs to 14 residues. TCRdb's table, derived via immunoSEQ multiplex PCR, lists solely in-frame clones and lacks some. The table shows almost 70,000 clones, with roughly 90% occurring only once. Sequencing input: PBMCs. The V and J genes are TRBV19 and TRBJ1-2, with 9 bases fitting TRBD1. The receptor's source is a human donor in good health. Some clones in this sample may be carry-over from other donors' samples. CDR3 region: CASSIGYRGLGYTF. In DNA form, the CDR3 reads TGTGCCAGTAGTATAGGGTACAGGGGGCTTGGCTACACCTTC.